Following are 3 T cell receptor beta chains from one sample sequenced in a study of blood T cell repertoires in COVID-19. The repertoire was sequenced with immunoSEQ multiplex PCR; TCRdb's copy has only in-frame clones and lacks some. The table lists under 300,000 clones, around 90% of them singletons. Sequenced sample: peripheral blood. The receptors stem from a man aged 25-45 years with COVID-19, enrolled during active disease.

The chain combines TRBV27 with TRBJ1-3; D is unclear. The CDR3 runs 13 residues. Germline V gene lookup returns CDR1 MNHEY and CDR2 SMNVEV (reference sequence). The germline V and J ends were trimmed by 5 bases and 0 bases, with 5 bases remaining between them. The CDR3 is CASSTSSGNTIYF. The CDR3 coding sequence is TGTGCCAGCAGTACCAGCTCTGGAAACACCATATATTTT.

CDR3 protein: CASSLATYNEQFF. As DNA, the CDR3 is TGTGCCAGCAGCTTAGCCACCTACAATGAGCAGTTCTTC. The gene calls are TRBV11-2 and TRBJ2-1; D remains ambiguous. The V gene lost 1 base and the J gene lost 2 bases, with 3 bases spanning the gap. The CDR3 extends over 13 amino acids. CDR1 is SGHAT and CDR2 is FQNNGV in the germline V gene.

The chain carries TRBV2 and TRBJ2-7; D ambiguous. From germline, CDR1 is SNHLY and CDR2 FYNNEI. The CDR3 contains 15 residues. V was clipped by 0 bases and J by 2 bases, with 11 bases between them. CDR3 sequence reads: CASSEAGQAAYEQYF. The CDR3 DNA follows: TGTGCCAGCAGTGAAGCAGGTCAGGCCGCCTACGAGCAGTACTTC.